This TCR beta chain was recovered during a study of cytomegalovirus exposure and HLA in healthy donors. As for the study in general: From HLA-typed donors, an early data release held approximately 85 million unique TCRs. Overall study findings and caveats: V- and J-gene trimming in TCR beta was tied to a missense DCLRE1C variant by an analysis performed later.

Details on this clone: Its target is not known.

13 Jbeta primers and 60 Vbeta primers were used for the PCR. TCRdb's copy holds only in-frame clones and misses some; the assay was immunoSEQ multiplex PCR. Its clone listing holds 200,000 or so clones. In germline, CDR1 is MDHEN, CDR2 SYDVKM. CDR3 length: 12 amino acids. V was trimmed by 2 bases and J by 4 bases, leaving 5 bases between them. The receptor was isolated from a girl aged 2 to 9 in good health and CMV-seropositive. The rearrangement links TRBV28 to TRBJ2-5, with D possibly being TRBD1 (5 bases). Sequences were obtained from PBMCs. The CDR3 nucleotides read TGTGCCAGCAGTTTACAGGGAGAGACCCAGTACTTC. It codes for CASSLQGETQYF. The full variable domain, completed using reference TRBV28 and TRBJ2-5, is DVKVTQSSRYLVKRTGEKVFLECVQDMDHENMFWYRQDPGLGLRLIYFSYDVKMKEKGDIPEGYSVSREKKERFSLILESASTNQTSMYLCASSLQGETQYFGPGTRLLVL.